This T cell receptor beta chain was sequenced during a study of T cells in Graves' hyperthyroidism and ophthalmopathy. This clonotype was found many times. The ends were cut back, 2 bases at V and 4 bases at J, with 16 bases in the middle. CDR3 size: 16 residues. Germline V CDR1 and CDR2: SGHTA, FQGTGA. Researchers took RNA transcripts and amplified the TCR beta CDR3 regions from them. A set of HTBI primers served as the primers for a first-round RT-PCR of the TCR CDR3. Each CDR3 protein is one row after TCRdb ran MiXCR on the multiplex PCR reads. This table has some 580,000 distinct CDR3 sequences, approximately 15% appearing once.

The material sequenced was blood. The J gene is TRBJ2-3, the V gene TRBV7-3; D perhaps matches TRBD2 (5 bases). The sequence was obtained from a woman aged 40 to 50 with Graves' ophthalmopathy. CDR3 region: CASSLHRTPGADTQYF. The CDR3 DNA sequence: TGTGCCAGCAGCTTACACCGGACCCCCGGGGCAGATACGCAGTATTTT. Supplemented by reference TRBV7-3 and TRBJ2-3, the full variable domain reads GAGVSQTPSNKVTEKGKYVELRCDPISGHTALYWYRQSLGQGPEFLIYFQGTGAADDSGLPNDRFFAVRPEGSVSTLKIQRTERGDSAVYLCASSLHRTPGADTQYFGPGTRLTVL.